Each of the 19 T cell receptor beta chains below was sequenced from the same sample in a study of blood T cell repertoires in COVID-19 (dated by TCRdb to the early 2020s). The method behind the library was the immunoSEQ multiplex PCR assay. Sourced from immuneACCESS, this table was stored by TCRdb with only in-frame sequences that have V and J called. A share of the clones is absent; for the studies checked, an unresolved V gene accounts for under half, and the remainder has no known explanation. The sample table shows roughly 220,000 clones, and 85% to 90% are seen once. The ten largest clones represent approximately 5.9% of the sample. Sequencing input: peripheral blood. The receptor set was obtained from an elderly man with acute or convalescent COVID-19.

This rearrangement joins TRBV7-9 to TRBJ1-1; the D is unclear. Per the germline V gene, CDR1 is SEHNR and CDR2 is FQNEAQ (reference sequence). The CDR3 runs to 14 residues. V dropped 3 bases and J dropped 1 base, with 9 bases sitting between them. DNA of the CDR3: TGTGCCAGCAGCTTCGAGACGGGGAACACTGAAGCTTTCTTT. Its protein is CASSFETGNTEAFF.

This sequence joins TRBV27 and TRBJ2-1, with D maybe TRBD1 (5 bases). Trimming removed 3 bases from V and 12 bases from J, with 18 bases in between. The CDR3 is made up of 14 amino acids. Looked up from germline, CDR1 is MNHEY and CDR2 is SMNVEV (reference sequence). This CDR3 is CASSLGPQGFGQFF. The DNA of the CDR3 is TGTGCCAGCAGTTTGGGCCCTCAGGGCTTTGGGCAGTTCTTC.

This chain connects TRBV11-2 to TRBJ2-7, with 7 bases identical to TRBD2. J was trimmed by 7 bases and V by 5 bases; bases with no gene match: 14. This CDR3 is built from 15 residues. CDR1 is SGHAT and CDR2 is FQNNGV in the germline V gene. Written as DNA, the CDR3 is TGTGCCAGCAGCGAGGGAGGGGTGGGATCTCGGGAGCAGTACTTC. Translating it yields CASSEGGVGSREQYF.

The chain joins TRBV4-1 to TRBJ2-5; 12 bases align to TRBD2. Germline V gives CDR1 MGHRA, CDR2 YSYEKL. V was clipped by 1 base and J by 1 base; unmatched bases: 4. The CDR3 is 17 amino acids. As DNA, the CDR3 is TGCGCCAGCAGCCAAGGAACTAGCGGGAGGATCCAAGAGACCCAGTACTTC. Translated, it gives CASSQGTSGRIQETQYF.

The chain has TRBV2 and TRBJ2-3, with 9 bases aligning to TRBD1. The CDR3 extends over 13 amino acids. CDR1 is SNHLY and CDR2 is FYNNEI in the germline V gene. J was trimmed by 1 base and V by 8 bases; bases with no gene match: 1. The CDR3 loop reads CASRDRGTDTQYF. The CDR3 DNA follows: TGTGCCAGCCGGGACAGGGGCACAGATACGCAGTATTTT.

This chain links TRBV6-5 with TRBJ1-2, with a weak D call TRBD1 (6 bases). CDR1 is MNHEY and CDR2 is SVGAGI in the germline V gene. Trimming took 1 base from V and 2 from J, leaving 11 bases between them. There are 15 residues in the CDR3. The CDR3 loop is CASSYYREGNYGYTF. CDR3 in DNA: TGTGCCAGCAGTTACTACAGGGAGGGAAACTATGGCTACACCTTC.

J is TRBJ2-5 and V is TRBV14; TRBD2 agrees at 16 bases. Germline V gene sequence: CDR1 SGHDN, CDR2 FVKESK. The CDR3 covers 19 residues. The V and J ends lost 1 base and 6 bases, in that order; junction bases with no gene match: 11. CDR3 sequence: CASSQGFGTSGRALKTQYF. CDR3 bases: TGTGCCAGCAGCCAAGGGTTCGGGACTAGCGGGAGGGCCCTGAAGACCCAGTACTTC.

As DNA, the CDR3 is TGTGCCAGCAGATCTGGGGGCGTAATCATGAACACTGAAGCTTTCTTT. Its translation: CASRSGGVIMNTEAFF. The chain employs TRBV11-3 and TRBJ1-1; D is possibly TRBD1 (6 bases). Trimming removed 6 bases at V and 0 bases at J, with 17 bases between. Looked up from germline, CDR1 is SGHNT and CDR2 is YENEEA. The CDR3 sequence is 16 residues long.

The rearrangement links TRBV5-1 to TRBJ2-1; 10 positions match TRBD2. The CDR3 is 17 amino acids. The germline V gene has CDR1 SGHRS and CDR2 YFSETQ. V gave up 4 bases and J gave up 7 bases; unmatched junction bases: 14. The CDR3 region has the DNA TGCGCCAGCAGCCCCAAGCGGGAGGGCACGTTACGTAATGAGCAGTTCTTC. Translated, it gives CASSPKREGTLRNEQFF.

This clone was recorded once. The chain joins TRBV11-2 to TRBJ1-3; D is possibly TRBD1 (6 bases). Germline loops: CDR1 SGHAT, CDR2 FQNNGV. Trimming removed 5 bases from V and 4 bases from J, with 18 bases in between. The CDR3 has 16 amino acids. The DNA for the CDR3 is TGTGCCAGCAGCCCTAACTGGCCAGGGGCGGGAAACACCATATATTTT. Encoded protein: CASSPNWPGAGNTIYF.

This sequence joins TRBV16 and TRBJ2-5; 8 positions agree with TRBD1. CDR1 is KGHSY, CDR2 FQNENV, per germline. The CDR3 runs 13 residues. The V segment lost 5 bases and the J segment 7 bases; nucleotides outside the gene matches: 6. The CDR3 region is CASSSTGGRTQYF. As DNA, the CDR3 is TGTGCCAGCAGCTCAACAGGGGGGCGGACCCAGTACTTC.

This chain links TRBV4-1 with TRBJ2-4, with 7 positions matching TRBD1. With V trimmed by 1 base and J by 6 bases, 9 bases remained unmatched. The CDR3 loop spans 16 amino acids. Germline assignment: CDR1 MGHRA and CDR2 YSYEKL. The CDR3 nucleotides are TGCGCCAGCAGCCAAGTAAGGGACAGTAAGGGAAACATTCAGTACTTC. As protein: CASSQVRDSKGNIQYF.

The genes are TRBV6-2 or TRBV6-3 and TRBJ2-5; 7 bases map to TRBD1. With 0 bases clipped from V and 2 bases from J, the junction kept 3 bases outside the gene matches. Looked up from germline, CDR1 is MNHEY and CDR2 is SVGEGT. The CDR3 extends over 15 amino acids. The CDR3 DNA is TGTGCCAGCAGTTACTCAAGGGGACAGCAAGAGACCCAGTACTTC. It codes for CASSYSRGQQETQYF.

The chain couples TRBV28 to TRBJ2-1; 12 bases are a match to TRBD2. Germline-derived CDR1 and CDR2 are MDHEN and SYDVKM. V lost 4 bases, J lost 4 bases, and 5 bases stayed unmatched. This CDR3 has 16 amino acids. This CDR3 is CASSSPLAGGYNEQFF. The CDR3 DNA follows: TGTGCCAGCAGTTCCCCCCTAGCGGGAGGGTACAATGAGCAGTTCTTC.

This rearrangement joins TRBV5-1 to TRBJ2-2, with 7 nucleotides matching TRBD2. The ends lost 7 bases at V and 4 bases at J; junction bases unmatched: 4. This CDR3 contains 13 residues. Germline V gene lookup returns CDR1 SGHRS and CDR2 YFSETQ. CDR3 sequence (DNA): TGCGCCAGCCAGCGGGGACCCACCGGGGAGCTGTTTTTT. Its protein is CASQRGPTGELFF.

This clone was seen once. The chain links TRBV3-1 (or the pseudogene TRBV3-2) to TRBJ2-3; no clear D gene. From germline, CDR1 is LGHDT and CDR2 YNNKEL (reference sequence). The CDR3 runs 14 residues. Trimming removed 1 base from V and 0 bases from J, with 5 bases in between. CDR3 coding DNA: TGTGCCAGCAGCCAAGGGCGGAGCACAGATACGCAGTATTTT. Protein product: CASSQGRSTDTQYF.

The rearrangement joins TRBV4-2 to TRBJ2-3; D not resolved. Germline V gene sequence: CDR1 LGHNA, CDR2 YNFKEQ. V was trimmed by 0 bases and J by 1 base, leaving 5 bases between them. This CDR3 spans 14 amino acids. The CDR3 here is CASSQDPGTDTQYF. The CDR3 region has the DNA TGTGCCAGCAGCCAAGATCCAGGCACAGATACGCAGTATTTT.

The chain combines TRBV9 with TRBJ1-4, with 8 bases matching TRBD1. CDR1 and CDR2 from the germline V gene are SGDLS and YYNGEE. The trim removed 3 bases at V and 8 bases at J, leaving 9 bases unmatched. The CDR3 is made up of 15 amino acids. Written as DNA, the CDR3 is TGTGCCAGCAGCGGAGGACAGGGATCGGGAGAAAAACTGTTTTTT. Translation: CASSGGQGSGEKLFF.

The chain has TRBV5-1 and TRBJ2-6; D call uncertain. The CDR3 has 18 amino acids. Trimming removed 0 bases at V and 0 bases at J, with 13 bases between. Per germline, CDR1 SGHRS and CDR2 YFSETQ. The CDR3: CASSLAPRQSSGANVLTF. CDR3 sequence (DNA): TGCGCCAGCAGCTTGGCCCCCAGGCAGAGCTCTGGGGCCAACGTCCTGACTTTC.